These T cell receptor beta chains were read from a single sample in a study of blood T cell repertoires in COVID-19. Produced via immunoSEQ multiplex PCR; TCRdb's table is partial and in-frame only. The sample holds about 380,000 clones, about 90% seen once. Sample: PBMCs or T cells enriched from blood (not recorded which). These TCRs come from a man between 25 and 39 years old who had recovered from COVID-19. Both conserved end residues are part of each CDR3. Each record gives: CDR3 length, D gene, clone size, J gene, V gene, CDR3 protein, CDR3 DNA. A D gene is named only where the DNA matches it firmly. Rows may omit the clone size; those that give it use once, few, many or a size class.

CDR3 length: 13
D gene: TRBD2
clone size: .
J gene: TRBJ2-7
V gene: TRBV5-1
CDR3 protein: CASSLSGGYEQYF
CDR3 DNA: TGCGCCAGCAGCCTATCGGGGGGATACGAGCAGTACTTC

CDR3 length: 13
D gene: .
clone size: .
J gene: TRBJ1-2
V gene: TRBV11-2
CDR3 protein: CASSLAGLSWVTF
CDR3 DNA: TGTGCCAGCAGCTTAGCGGGACTATCCTGGGTCACCTTC

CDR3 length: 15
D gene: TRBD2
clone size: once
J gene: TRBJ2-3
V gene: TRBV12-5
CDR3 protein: CASGLPTGRGVRQYF
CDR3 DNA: TGTGCTAGTGGTTTGCCAACGGGGAGGGGCGTCAGGCAGTATTTT

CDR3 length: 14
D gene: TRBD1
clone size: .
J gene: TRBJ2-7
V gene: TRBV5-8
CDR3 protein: CASSLSTGRYEQYF
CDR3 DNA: TGTGCCAGCAGCCTCTCGACAGGGCGGTACGAGCAGTACTTC

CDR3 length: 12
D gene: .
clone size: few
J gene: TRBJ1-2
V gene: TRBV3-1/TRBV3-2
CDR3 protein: CASSQVGAGYTF
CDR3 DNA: TGTGCCAGCAGCCAAGTTGGGGCCGGCTACACCTTC

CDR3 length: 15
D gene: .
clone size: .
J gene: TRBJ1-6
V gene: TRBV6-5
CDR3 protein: CASSRAGTLNSPLHF
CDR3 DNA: TGTGCCAGCAGCCGAGCCGGGACACTTAATTCACCCCTCCACTTT

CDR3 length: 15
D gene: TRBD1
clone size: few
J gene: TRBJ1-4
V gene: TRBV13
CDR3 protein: CASSLQGAGNEKLFF
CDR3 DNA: TGTGCCAGCAGCTTACAGGGGGCAGGTAATGAAAAACTGTTTTTT

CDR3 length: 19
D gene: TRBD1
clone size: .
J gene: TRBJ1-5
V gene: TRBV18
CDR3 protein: CASSPRTYYSSTGSQPQHF
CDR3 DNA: TGTGCCAGCTCACCACGGACTTATTATTCTTCGACAGGGTCACAGCCCCAGCATTTT

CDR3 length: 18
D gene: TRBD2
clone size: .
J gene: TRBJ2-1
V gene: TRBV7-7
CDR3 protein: CASSPAGLAGGDYNEQFF
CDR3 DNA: TGTGCTAGCAGCCCGGCGGGACTAGCGGGGGGCGACTACAATGAGCAGTTCTTC

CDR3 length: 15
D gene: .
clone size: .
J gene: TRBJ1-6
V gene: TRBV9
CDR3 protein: CASSVGWGLGSPLHF
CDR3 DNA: TGTGCCAGCAGCGTAGGTTGGGGCTTGGGCTCACCCCTCCACTTT

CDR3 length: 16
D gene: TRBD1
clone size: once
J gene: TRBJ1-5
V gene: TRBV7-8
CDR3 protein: CASSWWGQGDNQPQHF
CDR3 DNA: TGTGCCAGCAGCTGGTGGGGACAGGGAGATAATCAGCCCCAGCATTTT

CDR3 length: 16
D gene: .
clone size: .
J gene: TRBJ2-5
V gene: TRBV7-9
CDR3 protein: CASSLISWGRKETQYF
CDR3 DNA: TGTGCCAGCAGCTTAATATCGTGGGGGCGAAAAGAGACCCAGTACTTC

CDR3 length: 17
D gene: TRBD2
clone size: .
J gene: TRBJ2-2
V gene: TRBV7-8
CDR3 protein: CASSFILRGGKAGELFF
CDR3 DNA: TGTGCCAGCAGCTTTATTTTGCGGGGGGGCAAAGCCGGGGAGCTGTTTTTT

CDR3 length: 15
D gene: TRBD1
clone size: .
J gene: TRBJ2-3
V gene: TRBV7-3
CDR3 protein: CASSQGQGRADTQYF
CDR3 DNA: TGTGCCAGCAGCCAGGGACAGGGGAGGGCAGATACGCAGTATTTT

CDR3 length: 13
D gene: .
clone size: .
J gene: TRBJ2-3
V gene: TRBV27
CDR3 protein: CATGPGRGDTQYF
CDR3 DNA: TGTGCCACCGGCCCCGGAAGAGGAGATACGCAGTATTTT

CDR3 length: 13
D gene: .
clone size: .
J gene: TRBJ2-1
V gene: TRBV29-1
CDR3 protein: CSVEVLANNEQFF
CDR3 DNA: TGCAGCGTTGAAGTGTTGGCCAACAATGAGCAGTTCTTC

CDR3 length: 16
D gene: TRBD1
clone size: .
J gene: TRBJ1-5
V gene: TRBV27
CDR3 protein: CASSRLGTAFNQPQHF
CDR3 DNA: TGTGCCAGCAGTCGACTCGGGACAGCATTCAATCAGCCCCAGCATTTT

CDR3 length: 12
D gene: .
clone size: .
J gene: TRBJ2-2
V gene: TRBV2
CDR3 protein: CASYTNTGELFF
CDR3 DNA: TGTGCCAGTTACACCAACACCGGGGAGCTGTTTTTT

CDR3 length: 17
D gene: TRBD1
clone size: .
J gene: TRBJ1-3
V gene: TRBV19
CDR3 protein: CASSLTGTVNSGNTIYF
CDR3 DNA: TGTGCCAGTAGTTTAACCGGGACAGTCAACTCTGGAAACACCATATATTTT

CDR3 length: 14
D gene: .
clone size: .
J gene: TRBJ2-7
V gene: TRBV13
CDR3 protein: CASSSPTVTYEQYF
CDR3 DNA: TGTGCCAGCAGCTCCCCGACAGTAACCTACGAGCAGTACTTC

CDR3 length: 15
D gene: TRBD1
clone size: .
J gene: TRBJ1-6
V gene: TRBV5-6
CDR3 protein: CASSVTGVYITPLHF
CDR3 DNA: TGTGCCAGCAGCGTGACAGGGGTCTACATAACACCCCTCCACTTT

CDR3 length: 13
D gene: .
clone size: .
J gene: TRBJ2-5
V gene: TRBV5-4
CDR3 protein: CASSFRGQETQYF
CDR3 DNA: TGTGCCAGCAGCTTCCGCGGACAAGAGACCCAGTACTTC

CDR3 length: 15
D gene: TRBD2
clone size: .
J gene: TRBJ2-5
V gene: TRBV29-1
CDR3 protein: CSVRTSGGAWETQYF
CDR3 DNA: TGCAGCGTCCGGACTAGCGGGGGGGCCTGGGAGACCCAGTACTTC

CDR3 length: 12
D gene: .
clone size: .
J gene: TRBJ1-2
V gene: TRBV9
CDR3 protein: CASSVGVRGYTF
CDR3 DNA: TGTGCCAGCAGCGTAGGCGTTCGGGGCTACACCTTC

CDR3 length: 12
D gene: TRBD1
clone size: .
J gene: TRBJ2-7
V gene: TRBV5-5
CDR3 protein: CASSGTEVREYF
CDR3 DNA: TGTGCCAGCAGTGGGACAGAGGTGAGGGAGTACTTC

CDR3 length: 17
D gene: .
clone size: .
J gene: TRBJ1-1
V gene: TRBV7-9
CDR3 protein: CASSLSPFDFPNTEAFF
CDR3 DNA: TGTGCCAGCAGCTTATCCCCTTTTGACTTTCCGAACACTGAAGCTTTCTTT